This is a list of T cell receptor beta chains from one sample in a study of blood T cell repertoires in COVID-19. The table came from immunoSEQ multiplex PCR; TCRdb's copy has only in-frame clones and leaves some out. This table holds 200,000 to 250,000 clones, nearly 90% found once. Sequences were obtained from PBMCs or T cells enriched from blood (not recorded which). Every receptor here comes from a man aged 30 to 45 who had recovered from COVID-19. Both conserved end residues are part of each CDR3. D genes are given only for firm matches. Only some rows state a clone size, as once, few, many or a class for expanded clones.

TRBV29-1	once	.	TRBJ1-2	TGCAGCGTTGAAACTGGGGGGGAAAACTATGGCTACACCTTC	CSVETGGENYGYTF
TRBV5-1	.	TRBD2	TRBJ2-7	TGCGCCAGCAGTCGGACTAGTTCCTACGAGCAGTACTTC	CASSRTSSYEQYF
TRBV18	.	TRBD1	TRBJ1-4	TGTGCCAGCCAAGAACAGGGGTGGGGTGAAAAACTGTTTTTT	CASQEQGWGEKLFF
TRBV12-3/TRBV12-4	.	TRBD1	TRBJ1-2	TGTGCCAGCAGGGGACAGGATAACTATGGCTACACCTTC	CASRGQDNYGYTF
TRBV18	.	.	TRBJ1-2	TGTGCCAGCTCACCGGAGGGGAACTATGGCTACACCTTC	CASSPEGNYGYTF
TRBV19	.	.	TRBJ1-1	TGTGCCAGTAGTACCTACCAAGGGGGAAACACTGAAGCTTTCTTT	CASSTYQGGNTEAFF
TRBV27	once	TRBD1	TRBJ1-5	TGTGCCAGCAGTTGGACAGGGTTTAGCAATCAGCCCCAGCATTTT	CASSWTGFSNQPQHF
TRBV18	.	.	TRBJ1-6	TGTGCCAGCTCACCTAAAAGGGGCACACCCCTCCACTTT	CASSPKRGTPLHF
TRBV2	.	TRBD1	TRBJ2-2	TGTGCCGGGACCCCGGGACAGGGGGTAATCGGGGAGCTGTTTTTT	CAGTPGQGVIGELFF
TRBV5-1	.	TRBD1	TRBJ1-2	TGCGCCAGCAGCTCCTCGGGACAGGGGAATTTTAACTATGGCTACACCTTC	CASSSSGQGNFNYGYTF
TRBV10-2	.	.	TRBJ2-1	TGCGCCAGCACCCTAGTTAGAGGCAATGAGCAGTTCTTC	CASTLVRGNEQFF
TRBV7-2	.	TRBD1	TRBJ1-3	TGTGCCAGCAGCTTAGCGTGGGGGTGGGGACAGGGAATCCTCCAGTCTGGAAACACCATATATTTT	CASSLAWGWGQGILQSGNTIYF